The 22 T cell receptor beta chains listed next were all sequenced from one sample in a study of blood T cell repertoires in COVID-19. The table came from immunoSEQ multiplex PCR; TCRdb's copy has only in-frame clones and leaves some out. In the table there are fewer than 400,000 clones, around 90% of which are singletons. Input material: PBMCs or T cells enriched from blood (not recorded which). All receptors derive from a man younger than 40 who had recovered from COVID-19.

The sample holds one count of this clone. The J gene is TRBJ2-1, the V gene TRBV11-2; D remains unclear. V lost 7 bases to trimming and J lost 6 bases, with 7 bases between them. This CDR3 comprises 11 residues. Per germline, CDR1 SGHAT and CDR2 FQNNGV. CDR3 sequence (DNA): TGTGCCAGCACCACTTCCAATGAGCAGTTCTTC. Translating gives CASTTSNEQFF.

The chain is built from TRBV7-8 and TRBJ1-1; possibly TRBD1 for D (6 bases). Germline loops: CDR1 SGHVS, CDR2 FQNEAQ. The CDR3 covers 13 residues. V shed 1 base and J shed 4 bases, with 7 bases lying between them. The CDR3 loop reads CASSLGGGTEAFF. CDR3 DNA: TGTGCCAGCAGCTTAGGAGGGGGCACTGAAGCTTTCTTT. The complete variable domain, with remaining parts taken from reference TRBV7-8 and TRBJ1-1, reads GAGVSQSPRYKVAKRGQDVALRCDPISGHVSLFWYQQALGQGPEFLTYFQNEAQLDKSGLPSDRFFAERPEGSVSTLKIQRTQQEDSAVYLCASSLGGGTEAFFGQGTRLTVV.

The rearrangement links TRBV7-6 to TRBJ1-4, with a possible D match to TRBD1 (6 bases). V lost 5 bases, J lost 6 bases, and 25 bases lay in between. Looked up from germline, CDR1 is SGHVS and CDR2 is FNYEAQ. The CDR3 totals 18 residues. CDR3: CASSRQVGQNIVDEKLFF. In DNA, the CDR3 is TGTGCCAGCAGCCGACAGGTGGGACAAAATATCGTGGATGAAAAACTGTTTTTT.

CDR3 sequence (DNA): TGTGCCAGCTCAGTGGCGACAGTTGGTTCACCCCTCCACTTT. Translation gives CASSVATVGSPLHF. The chain recombines TRBV18 with TRBJ1-6; possibly TRBD1 for D (5 bases). The CDR3 totals 14 residues. CDR1 is KGHSH, CDR2 LQKENI, per germline. The germline V and J ends were trimmed by 5 bases and 9 bases, with 14 bases remaining between them.

The rearrangement uses TRBV30 and TRBJ2-7; D might be TRBD1 (7 bases). V gave up 5 bases and J gave up 2 bases, with 22 bases separating them. Germline V gene sequence: CDR1 GTSNPN, CDR2 SVGIG (reference sequence). This CDR3 is 16 amino acids long. In nucleotides, the CDR3 is TGTGCCTGGCGATACCGCCCCCAGGGGGGAACCTACGAGCAGTACTTC. Protein product: CAWRYRPQGGTYEQYF.

This chain joins TRBV7-9 and TRBJ2-7; 7 bases map to TRBD2. The V and J ends lost 6 bases and 0 bases, in that order; junction bases with no gene match: 8. The germline gives CDR1 SEHNR, CDR2 FQNEAQ (reference sequence). The CDR3 is 15 residues long. CDR3 amino acids: CASSPGGGGSYEQYF. The CDR3 nucleotides are TGTGCCAGCAGTCCGGGCGGGGGAGGCTCCTACGAGCAGTACTTC.

The chain recombines TRBV7-2 with TRBJ2-1, with 13 bases matching TRBD2. With 2 bases clipped from V and 3 bases from J, the junction kept 1 base outside the gene matches. CDR3 length: 16 amino acids. Germline lookup yields CDR1 SGHTA and CDR2 FQGNSA. The CDR3 sequence: CASSLTSGGVYNEQFF. The CDR3 bases are TGTGCCAGCAGCTTAACTAGCGGGGGGGTCTACAATGAGCAGTTCTTC.

The J gene is TRBJ2-3, the V gene TRBV18, with 10 bases identical to TRBD2. CDR3 length: 15 amino acids. Trimming cost V 2 bases and J 3 bases; bases outside gene matches: 2. The germline gives CDR1 KGHSH, CDR2 LQKENI. This CDR3 reads CASSPERGGTDTQYF. The CDR3 coding sequence is TGTGCCAGCTCACCAGAGCGGGGGGGTACAGATACGCAGTATTTT.

The DNA of the CDR3 is TGTGCCAGCAGCTTCTTTATAGATCGACTTAGCTCTGGGGCCAACGTCCTGACTTTC. Translation gives CASSFFIDRLSSGANVLTF. This sequence joins TRBV5-6 and TRBJ2-6, with D unresolved. The CDR3 is 19 amino acids. V was clipped by 2 bases and J by 0 bases, with 18 bases between them. The germline CDR1 and CDR2 sequences are SGHDT and YYEEEE.

The chain combines TRBV28 with TRBJ1-3; 9 bases align to TRBD1. Germline V gene data show CDR1 as MDHEN and CDR2 as SYDVKM. The CDR3 consists of 15 residues. V gave up 6 bases and J gave up 4 bases; unmatched junction bases: 7. DNA of the CDR3: TGTGCCAGCAGAGGGTCCGGGACAGGGGGAAACACCATATATTTT. Residues: CASRGSGTGGNTIYF. Drawing the rest from reference TRBV28 and TRBJ1-3, the complete variable domain is DVKVTQSSRYLVKRTGEKVFLECVQDMDHENMFWYRQDPGLGLRLIYFSYDVKMKEKGDIPEGYSVSREKKERFSLILESASTNQTSMYLCASRGSGTGGNTIYFGEGSWLTVV.

The chain joins TRBV19 to TRBJ1-6; no definite D call. This CDR3 has 14 amino acids. Germline CDR1 is LNHDA and CDR2 is SQIVND (reference sequence). The V and J ends lost 5 bases and 6 bases respectively, with 11 bases between them. DNA of the CDR3: TGTGCCAGTAGTCTCGGGGAATCTAATTCACCCCTCCACTTT. Protein sequence: CASSLGESNSPLHF.

The rearrangement links TRBV7-6 to TRBJ2-1, with 10 positions matching TRBD1. V was pared by 5 bases and J by 13 bases, with 11 bases of the junction left unmatched. This CDR3 has 14 residues. Per germline, CDR1 SGHVS and CDR2 FNYEAQ. The CDR3 region is CASSPNPGTGAQFF. For the CDR3, the DNA is TGTGCCAGCAGCCCGAATCCCGGGACAGGGGCACAGTTCTTC.

The CDR3, as DNA: TGTGCCAGCAGTTTTAGGGGATATCAGGGCTACACCTTC. Translation: CASSFRGYQGYTF. The chain recombines TRBV27 with TRBJ1-2, with D possibly being TRBD1 (5 bases). The germline gives CDR1 MNHEY, CDR2 SMNVEV (reference sequence). Deletions cut 3 bases from V and 8 bases from J, with 13 bases between. CDR3 size: 13 residues.

The chain is built from TRBV7-6 and TRBJ1-6; D might be TRBD1 (6 bases). Between the trimmed V and J ends, which lost 2 bases and 6 bases, there was a span of 14 bases. This CDR3 has 16 residues. CDR1 is SGHVS, CDR2 FNYEAQ, per germline. CDR3 bases: TGTGCCAGCAGCTTAAAATCGGGGGGCAGTAATTCACCCCTCCACTTT. Its translation: CASSLKSGGSNSPLHF.

This chain uses TRBV6-5 with TRBJ2-1, with D possibly matching TRBD2 (6 bases). Trimming took 4 bases from V and 8 from J, leaving 15 bases between them. Germline assignment: CDR1 MNHEY and CDR2 SVGAGI. CDR3 length equals 14 residues. This CDR3 reads CASSSYLAYDEQFF. The DNA for the CDR3 is TGTGCCAGCAGTTCCTATCTAGCGTATGATGAGCAGTTCTTC.

CDR3 residues: CASSFQGANYGYTF. CDR3 coding DNA: TGTGCCAGCAGTTTCCAGGGGGCGAACTATGGCTACACCTTC. The rearrangement uses TRBV28 and TRBJ1-2, with TRBD1 identical over 8 bases. Germline V lookup: CDR1 MDHEN, CDR2 SYDVKM. CDR3 length equals 14 residues. V was pared by 3 bases and J by 2 bases, with 2 bases of the junction left unmatched.

V gene TRBV27 combines with J gene TRBJ2-3; D is perhaps TRBD2 (5 bases). The CDR3 has 15 residues. V gave up 6 bases and J gave up 0 bases, with 13 bases separating them. From germline, CDR1 is MNHEY and CDR2 SMNVEV (reference sequence). The CDR3 region has the DNA TGTGCCAGCAGCGACGGGGTCTCTAGCACAGATACGCAGTATTTT. It specifies CASSDGVSSTDTQYF.

V usage is TRBV24-1 and J usage is TRBJ2-3; weak D call: TRBD2 (5 bases). Germline V lookup: CDR1 KGHDR, CDR2 SFDVKD. The CDR3 loop spans 16 amino acids. V lost 3 bases and J 3 bases, leaving 15 bases between the germline ends. In nucleotides, the CDR3 is TGTGCCACCAGTGATCCACTAGAAGGTAGGACAGATACGCAGTATTTT. It translates to CATSDPLEGRTDTQYF.

About this clone itself: The identical CDR3 is also encoded by other nucleotide sequences in the sample. The gene calls are TRBV24-1 and TRBJ1-5, with unresolved D. V gave up 4 bases and J gave up 0 bases, with 6 bases separating them. CDR1 and CDR2 (germline): KGHDR, SFDVKD. The CDR3 length is 14 residues. CDR3 nucleotide sequence: TGTGCCACCAGTGAGGGCAGTAGCAATCAGCCCCAGCATTTT. Translation: CATSEGSSNQPQHF.

On this clone itself: An end of the junction does not agree with germline; a read error may underlie this. The chain couples TRBV5-1 to TRBJ2-3, with 11 bases fitting TRBD1. The CDR3 length is 18 residues. Germline V gene data show CDR1 as SGHRS and CDR2 as YFSETQ. This CDR3 is CASSLEDRGQFSRDTQYF. CDR3 bases: TGCGCCAGCAGCTTAGAGGACAGGGGGCAGTTTAGCAGAGATACGCAGTATTTT.

The CDR3, as DNA: TGTGCCAGCAGCGGACAGGGAGACTATGGCTACACCTTC. It yields the protein CASSGQGDYGYTF. The V and J genes are TRBV5-6 and TRBJ1-2; 8 bases match TRBD1. The ends lost 4 bases at V and 3 bases at J; junction bases unmatched: 2. Per the germline V gene, CDR1 is SGHDT and CDR2 is YYEEEE. The CDR3 length is 13 residues.

V and J are TRBV20-1 and TRBJ1-1; weak D call: TRBD1 (6 bases). The length of the CDR3 is 14 residues. CDR1 and CDR2 from the germline V gene are DFQATT and SNEGSKA (reference sequence). V gave up 3 bases and J gave up 4 bases, with 15 bases separating them. This CDR3 reads CSASDQGPGTEAFF. The CDR3 DNA reads TGCAGTGCTAGTGACCAGGGGCCGGGCACTGAAGCTTTCTTT.